These 14 T cell receptor beta chains were all obtained from the same sample, sequenced in a study of CD8 T cells in ankylosing spondylitis. TCRdb processed the 5' RACE reads anew with MiXCR; each CDR3 protein has one entry. The sample holds under 250,000 distinct CDR3 sequences, roughly 25% seen once. The sequenced material came from blood, either unsorted or a sorted T cell fraction (not recorded which). Every receptor here comes from a male donor with ankylosing spondylitis or in good health (not recorded which).

This clonotype has more than one count but fewer than ten. The J gene is TRBJ2-1, the V gene TRBV5-1; 9 bases align to TRBD2. The V and J ends lost 6 bases and 9 bases, in that order; junction bases with no gene match: 16. There are 16 residues in the CDR3. Germline V gene data show CDR1 as SGHRS and CDR2 as YFSETQ. CDR3 sequence (DNA): TGCGCCAGCACCTGGAGGGCTAGCGGGGAGTCGGGTGAGCAGTTCTTC. Its protein is CASTWRASGESGEQFF.

A remark on this clonotype: One end of the junction varies from germline; a read error may be responsible. This rearrangement joins TRBV15 to TRBJ2-7, with 13 bases that match TRBD2. The CDR3 runs to 16 residues. Germline CDR1 is LNHNV and CDR2 is YYDKDF (reference sequence). The CDR3 reads CATSRDRMRTSGRTEF. The CDR3 DNA reads TGTGCCACCAGCAGAGATCGAATGAGGACTAGCGGGAGAACCGAGTTC.

This clonotype was detected ten times or more. One end of the junction is discordant with germline, which a read error may explain. The chain is built from TRBV3-1 and TRBJ1-1, with TRBD1 as a possible D gene (6 bases). Germline V lookup: CDR1 LGHDT, CDR2 YNNKEL (reference sequence). CDR3 length: 13 amino acids. CDR3: CASSQNVGGTPKF. In DNA, the CDR3 is TGTGCCAGCAGCCAAAACGTTGGGGGGACACCGAAATTT.

The chain has TRBV10-3 and TRBJ2-5; 7 bases fit TRBD1. V gave up 4 bases and J gave up 3 bases; unmatched junction bases: 2. CDR3 size: 13 residues. Germline loops: CDR1 ENHRY, CDR2 SYGVKD. CDR3 in amino acids: CAISATGEETQYF. CDR3 in DNA: TGTGCCATCAGTGCCACAGGGGAAGAGACCCAGTACTTC.

Many counts were recorded for this clonotype. The chain has TRBV12-3 or TRBV12-4 and TRBJ1-2, with 8 bases lining up with TRBD1. J lost 6 bases, V lost 5 bases, and 11 bases had no gene match. The CDR3 covers 15 residues. CDR3 nucleotides: TGTGCCAGCAGTACCTTCACAGGGGGTTTAGATGGCTACACCTTC. This sequence encodes CASSTFTGGLDGYTF.

The chain's CDR3 is CSVESSGGYEQYF. CDR3 DNA sequence: TGCAGCGTTGAGTCTAGCGGAGGGTACGAGCAGTACTTC. The chain recombines TRBV29-1 with TRBJ2-7, with 7 nucleotides matching TRBD2. The CDR3 runs 13 residues. J gave up 4 bases and V 3 bases, and 6 bases lay outside the gene matches. The germline gives CDR1 SQVTM, CDR2 ANQGSEA.

The chain recombines TRBV20-1 with TRBJ2-1; 9 bases map to TRBD1. J was trimmed by 8 bases and V by 4 bases; bases with no gene match: 9. The germline CDR1 and CDR2 sequences are DFQATT and SNEGSKA (reference sequence). The CDR3 covers 14 residues. This chain's CDR3 is CSAIETGGIYEQFF. The CDR3 DNA follows: TGCAGTGCTATTGAGACAGGGGGGATCTATGAGCAGTTCTTC.

This clonotype has a count of ten or more. J is TRBJ2-6 and V is TRBV6-2 or TRBV6-3; D unresolved. This CDR3 spans 16 amino acids. V lost 10 bases and J 0 bases, leaving 16 bases between the germline ends. Germline CDR1 MNHEY, CDR2 SVGEGT. CDR3 in amino acids: CAIAGDWSSGANVLTF. The CDR3 DNA reads TGTGCCATCGCAGGAGACTGGAGCTCTGGGGCCAACGTCCTGACTTTC.

This clonotype has just a few counts. The genes are TRBV29-1 and TRBJ2-1; a weak D match, TRBD2 (6 bases). V lost 6 bases, J lost 2 bases, and 14 bases lay in between. Germline V lookup: CDR1 SQVTM, CDR2 ANQGSEA. There are 14 residues in the CDR3. CDR3 DNA: TGCAGCGTATCCCCTAGCGAGACCTACAATGAGCAGTTCTTC. Amino acid sequence: CSVSPSETYNEQFF.

This sequence joins TRBV27 and TRBJ2-5; 10 nucleotides align to TRBD2. This CDR3 region has 14 residues. Trimming took 4 bases from V and 2 from J; bases not matched to a gene: 1. From germline, CDR1 is MNHEY and CDR2 SMNVEV (reference sequence). The CDR3 loop reads CASSWTSGQETQYF. The CDR3 DNA reads TGTGCCAGCAGTTGGACTAGCGGACAAGAGACCCAGTACTTC.

There are a few counts of this clonotype. The chain joins TRBV20-1 to TRBJ2-1; 7 bases are a match to TRBD2. Germline CDR1 and CDR2: DFQATT and SNEGSKA (reference sequence). V shed 1 base, J shed 3 bases, and the junction held 9 bases outside the gene matches. The CDR3 sequence is 16 residues long. CDR3 in amino acids: CSARVGRALLYNEQFF. CDR3 DNA: TGCAGTGCTAGAGTTGGGAGGGCCTTACTCTACAATGAGCAGTTCTTC.

The chain carries TRBV10-3 and TRBJ1-2, with TRBD1 matching over 9 bases. Germline V lookup: CDR1 ENHRY, CDR2 SYGVKD. Unmatched junction bases numbered 11, after V lost 10 bases and J lost 8 bases. This CDR3 spans 13 amino acids. The CDR3 region is CATTPGQGRGYTF. CDR3 DNA sequence: TGTGCCACCACTCCCGGACAGGGGAGAGGCTACACCTTC.

The rearrangement uses TRBV12-3 or TRBV12-4 and TRBJ2-7; D perhaps matches TRBD1 (6 bases). V lost 7 bases and J 0 bases, leaving 10 bases between the germline ends. The CDR3 loop spans 13 amino acids. CDR3 nucleotide sequence: TGTGCCAGCACACCGGGACACTCCTACGAGCAGTACTTC. This codes for CASTPGHSYEQYF.

This clonotype was found many times. The chain uses TRBV20-1 and TRBJ2-3, with 7 positions matching TRBD2. The CDR3 extends over 12 amino acids. V gave up 5 bases and J gave up 3 bases; unmatched junction bases: 2. Germline-derived CDR1 and CDR2 are DFQATT and SNEGSKA (reference sequence). The CDR3 nucleotides read TGCAGTGCTTGGGGGGGGACAGATACGCAGTATTTT. Its protein product is CSAWGGTDTQYF.